Following are 9 T cell receptor beta chains from one sample sequenced in a study of T cells in Graves' hyperthyroidism and ophthalmopathy. Researchers took RNA transcripts and amplified the TCR beta CDR3 regions from them. TCR CDR3 regions were first amplified by RT-PCR with HTBI primers. Using its own MiXCR run on the multiplex PCR reads, TCRdb lists one record per CDR3 protein. Found here are 330,000 or so distinct CDR3 sequences, 15% to 20% of them singletons; the top ten hold less than 20%. The sample was blood. These receptors originate from a woman between 35 and 50 years old with Graves' ophthalmopathy.

This clonotype was observed at least ten times. The rearrangement joins TRBV7-9 to TRBJ1-1; TRBD1 agrees at 7 bases. Germline CDR1 and CDR2: SEHNR and FQNEAQ (reference sequence). V lost 5 bases to trimming and J lost 1 base; unmatched junction nucleotides: 4. The CDR3 has 14 amino acids. The CDR3 DNA is TGTGCCAGCAGCCCGCGACAGGGGAACACTGAAGCTTTCTTT. Translation gives CASSPRQGNTEAFF.

There are many counts of this clonotype. This chain's CDR3 is CASSPLGAGAYEQYF. In DNA form, the CDR3 reads TGTGCCAGCAGCCCACTGGGGGCGGGGGCCTACGAGCAGTACTTC. The V gene is TRBV7-9, the J gene TRBJ2-7; tentative D call: TRBD2 (7 bases). Trimming cost V 5 bases and J 2 bases, with 16 bases left between them. This CDR3 has 15 amino acids. The germline V gene encodes CDR1 SEHNR and CDR2 FQNEAQ (reference sequence).

The sample holds many counts of this clonotype. Mismatch with germline at one junction end may stem from a read error. This chain joins TRBV12-3 or TRBV12-4 and TRBJ2-7; D remains unclear. This CDR3 has 12 residues. CDR3 DNA sequence: TGTGCCAGCAGTTTAGGAACCTACGAGCAGTGCTTC. Protein sequence: CASSLGTYEQCF.

This clonotype was detected many times. The chain is built from TRBV28 and TRBJ1-5; D unclear. Trimming shortened V by 3 bases and J by 6 bases, and 6 bases separated the two germline ends. The CDR3 sequence is 12 residues long. Germline-derived CDR1 and CDR2 are MDHEN and SYDVKM. Here the CDR3 reads CASSFVSQPQHF. CDR3 coding DNA: TGTGCCAGCAGTTTTGTAAGTCAGCCCCAGCATTTT.

The rearrangement joins TRBV29-1 to TRBJ1-3; D ambiguous. The CDR3 totals 9 residues. Germline V CDR1 and CDR2: SQVTM, ANQGSEA. V was shortened by 7 bases and J by 4 bases, with 2 bases between the two germline ends. This chain's CDR3 is CSGGNTIYF. The CDR3 DNA is TGCAGCGGCGGAAACACCATATATTTT. Drawing the rest from reference TRBV29-1 and TRBJ1-3, the complete variable domain is SAVISQKPSRDICQRGTSLTIQCQVDSQVTMMFWYRQQPGQSLTLIATANQGSEATYESGFVIDKFPISRPNLTFSTLTVSNMSPEDSSIYLCSGGNTIYFGEGSWLTVV.

The chain is built from TRBV3-1 and TRBJ1-1; D may be TRBD1 (5 bases). The CDR3 consists of 17 residues. CDR1 and CDR2 (germline): LGHDT, YNNKEL (reference sequence). V was cut by 0 bases and J by 4 bases, with 18 bases left in between. This CDR3 reads CASSQDYGLGGSTEAFF. DNA for the CDR3: TGTGCCAGCAGCCAAGATTATGGACTTGGGGGGTCCACTGAAGCTTTCTTT.

This clonotype has at least ten counts. The V and J genes are TRBV30 and TRBJ1-2; TRBD1 might be the D (6 bases). This CDR3 is built from 11 residues. V shed 4 bases and J shed 6 bases, with 9 bases lying between them. CDR1 is GTSNPN and CDR2 is SVGIG in the germline V gene (reference sequence). DNA of the CDR3: TGTGCCTGGAACAGGGAGGATGGCTACACCTTC. This gives the protein CAWNREDGYTF. The full variable domain, rest sourced from reference TRBV30 and TRBJ1-2, is SQTIHQWPATLVQPVGSPLSLECTVEGTSNPNLYWYRQAAGRGLQLLFYSVGIGQISSEVPQNLSASRPQDRQFILSSKKLLLSDSGFYLCAWNREDGYTFGSGTRLTVV.

Worth noting for this clonotype: A much larger clonotype is one base distant, so this may be a read error. As the CDR3 is not closed by the conserved phenylalanine or tryptophan, this likely results from a read error. This chain uses TRBV19 with TRBJ2-5; 7 bases are shared with TRBD2. V dropped 4 bases and J dropped 0; count of bases not matched to a gene: 5. CDR1 and CDR2 from the germline V gene are LNHDA and SQIVND (reference sequence). The CDR3 runs to 15 residues. The chain's CDR3 is CASSSGGRDQETQYY. The CDR3 DNA reads as TGTGCCAGTAGTAGCGGGGGAAGGGACCAAGAGACCCAGTACTAC.

The chain is built from TRBV28 and TRBJ1-2, with 8 bases fitting TRBD1. V was pared by 6 bases and J by 4 bases, with 13 bases of the junction left unmatched. The germline V gene has CDR1 MDHEN and CDR2 SYDVKM. This CDR3 is 16 amino acids long. The CDR3 sequence is CASRSPGTGSLYGYTF. CDR3 nucleotides: TGTGCCAGCAGATCCCCCGGGACAGGCTCCCTCTATGGCTACACCTTC.